Reported below is one TCR beta chain. The data were obtained in a study of blood T cell repertoires in COVID-19. In the study overall: Acute-phase and convalescent COVID-19 samples originated in the United States, Italy and Spain. In each case, the material was cDNA or gDNA derived from T cells, B-cell-depleted T cells, or PBMCs.

The data were produced by immunoSEQ multiplex PCR, yet TCRdb's version contains in-frame clones alone and is incomplete. The table records around 300,000 clones, approximately 81% of them present only once. Participants spanned ages 18 to 89 years and resided in 20 to 30 US areas. CDR3 length equals 13 residues. Trimming removed 4 bases from V and 9 bases from J, with 10 bases in between. CDR1 and CDR2 from the germline V gene are SGHNT and YENEEA. The sequence derives from a woman aged 50 to 60 who had recovered from COVID-19. J is TRBJ1-6 and V is TRBV11-3, with D unclear. Input material: PBMCs or T cells enriched from blood (not recorded which). The CDR3 bases are TGTGCCAGCAGCTCCTCTAGAGGTTCACCCCTCCACTTT. It codes for CASSSSRGSPLHF.